This TCR beta chain appears in the sequencing data of a study of blood T cells in healthy people across ages (dated by TCRdb to between 2014 and 2016). Notes on the research overall: In model experiments, template switching captured roughly one uniquely barcoded TCR beta cDNA molecule for every two T cells. For two donors (one aged 18 to 29 and one aged 80 or older), the study analyzed two additional independent replicas of 1 million unique cDNA reads from the same blood draw. The donors were divided into four age groups: young (average around 15 years), middle-aged (around 37), aged (approximately 64) and long-lived (about 84). To avoid experimental bias, donors of different ages were randomly spread across the sequencing lanes. The study measured age-related changes in TCR beta repertoire diversity using deep sequencing normalized with unique cDNA molecular identifiers.

Via the germline V gene (reference sequence), CDR1 is MNHNY and CDR2 SVGAGI. For this chain, trimming is 5 bases at the V end and 4 bases at the J end, and the number of junction bases without a gene match is 5. Reading from cysteine to phenylalanine, the CDR3 counts 15 amino acids. This entry keeps only the CDR3 DNA: 45 bases, framed from base 1. Donors were approximately 42 systemically healthy Caucasian individuals from Russia aged roughly 6 to 100 years. Each donor gave around 9.8 milliliters of peripheral blood, collected into EDTA-treated Vacutainer tubes. PBMCs were isolated by Ficoll-Paque density-gradient centrifugation, with at least 7 million obtained per sample. Total RNA was extracted from PBMCs with Trizol reagent, with at least 6 micrograms obtained per sample. For every donor, flow cytometry on a PBMC aliquot measured the percentage of naive CD45RAhigh/CD27high T cells. The library was produced with 5' RACE. The sample was run on an Illumina HiSeq 2500. A second PCR of roughly 6 to 11 cycles was performed with a sample-barcoded 5' primer and a J-beta primer mix. Each TCR beta cDNA molecule received a unique molecular identifier from a template-switch 5' adaptor carrying 12 random nucleotides. Each sample yielded at least 3 million CDR3-containing paired-end reads. All of the RNA was converted into first-strand cDNA using the Mint cDNA synthesis kit, with a TRBC-specific oligonucleotide serving as the primer. Following uracil-DNA glycosylase treatment, a first 18-cycle PCR with universal primers M1SS and BC2_uni_R was performed on all cDNA. The published analysis was carried out like this. Normalization of each sample was performed by random selection of 1 million high-quality reads, each carrying a distinct molecular identifier. Instead of being binned into consensus sequences, reads with shared molecular identifiers were discarded. MiTCR, set to a Q25 quality threshold and the strictest error-elimination algorithm, was used for CDR3 identification, clonotype clustering and error correction. A nonparametric unseen species model using Euler transformation provided a lower-bound estimate of total TCR beta diversity. In-frame beta chains were kept once TCRdb had trimmed the public reads at Q25 with fastp and called clones with MiXCR. Identical CDR3 proteins give one entry, which carries the most common genes and DNA. The V and J calls and clone size are TCRdb's, not the authors'. This sample is represented by 1.4 million or so distinct CDR3 sequences; about 45% of them were singletons. The ten largest clones represent more than 4% of the sample.

This clonotype has a handful of counts. Its cognate antigen has yet to be identified. Base quality data are lacking; no much larger clone is found one base away. The paper as a whole reports these results and caveats: Observed TCR beta diversity correlated strongly with the percentage of naive T cells measured by flow cytometry. Compared with the aged group, the long-lived group had more naive CD4+ T cells, fewer expanded clones and increased TCR diversity, a pattern suggesting age selection. Since profiling was done on bulk unsorted PBMCs, naive and antigen-experienced compartments could not be conclusively compared. Because donor CMV infection status was unknown, age-related changes in expanded clonotypes were potentially confounded. As age increased, observed TCR beta diversity per million T cells dropped in a roughly linear way, and a significant reduction was already evident by age 40. Total diversity estimates from one million sequenced T cells were considered lower bounds and underestimates.

Sequencing was done on a sample of blood. The chain joins TRBV6-6 to TRBJ2-1; 10 central nucleotides agree with TRBD2. The receptor comes from a woman aged 18-29 years in good health. CDR3 loop: CASSDTSGEYNEQFF. The DNA sequence follows: TGTGCCAGCAGTGACACTAGCGGGGAGTACAATGAGCAGTTCTTC.